Presented here are 10 T cell receptor beta chains from one specimen sequenced in a study of T cell changes during pregnancy in multiple sclerosis. Only in-frame clones appear in the TCRdb table, and some are missing; sequencing was by immunoSEQ multiplex PCR. Here the sample spans 45,000 to 60,000 clones, around 90% being singletons. Sequencing used peripheral blood, obtained in the first trimester of pregnancy. The origin of the receptors is a female donor with multiple sclerosis, enrolled in a pregnancy study.

The CDR3 sequence is CASSFGAGGNEQFF. In DNA form, the CDR3 reads TGTGCCAGCAGCTTCGGAGCGGGGGGCAATGAGCAGTTCTTC. J is TRBJ2-1 and V is TRBV11-3; 9 bases match TRBD2. The CDR3 spans 14 residues. Germline CDR1 SGHNT, CDR2 YENEEA. V trimming: 3 bases; J trimming: 6 bases; junction bases outside the gene matches: 3.

This chain links TRBV5-1 with TRBJ1-6; D gene ambiguous. V dropped 3 bases and J dropped 10 bases, with 8 bases sitting between them. This CDR3 is 12 amino acids long. Germline lookup yields CDR1 SGHRS and CDR2 YFSETQ. The CDR3 region has the DNA TGCGCCAGCAGCTCGGGAGACTCACCCCTCCACTTT. This codes for CASSSGDSPLHF.

The rearrangement joins TRBV6-1 to TRBJ2-2; 14 bases line up with TRBD2. CDR3 length: 15 amino acids. J lost 6 bases, V lost 3 bases, and 0 bases had no gene match. Germline V gene data show CDR1 as MNHNS and CDR2 as SASEGT. Written as DNA, the CDR3 is TGTGCCAGCAGTGAGGGACTAGCGGGGGCCGGGGAGCTGTTTTTT. This sequence encodes CASSEGLAGAGELFF.

The chain has TRBV7-2 and TRBJ2-7; TRBD1 aligns across 7 bases. V trimming: 4 bases; J trimming: 5 bases; junction bases outside the gene matches: 8. Germline V gives CDR1 SGHTA, CDR2 FQGNSA. The CDR3 loop spans 14 amino acids. CDR3 amino acids: CASSSRQGLHEQYF. The CDR3 bases are TGTGCCAGCAGCTCAAGACAGGGATTACACGAGCAGTACTTC.

The chain is built from TRBV5-1 and TRBJ2-2; 9 bases align to TRBD1. The CDR3 contains 17 residues. V shed 1 base and J 4 bases; nucleotides not matched to a gene: 8. The germline gives CDR1 SGHRS, CDR2 YFSETQ. CDR3 nucleotide sequence: TGCGCCAGCAGCTTGATCTCGGGACAGGGTATCACCGGGGAGCTGTTTTTT. This codes for CASSLISGQGITGELFF.

The genes are TRBV2 and TRBJ2-5, with D perhaps matching TRBD1 (5 bases). V gave up 6 bases and J gave up 5 bases, with 13 bases separating them. CDR1 and CDR2 (germline): SNHLY, FYNNEI. CDR3 length: 13 amino acids. The CDR3 here is CASSPTGAETQYF. The CDR3 coding sequence is TGTGCCAGCAGCCCCACAGGAGCGGAGACCCAGTACTTC. Drawing the rest from reference TRBV2 and TRBJ2-5, the complete variable domain is EPEVTQTPSHQVTQMGQEVILRCVPISNHLYFYWYRQILGQKVEFLVSFYNNEISEKSEIFDDQFSVERPDGSNFTLKIRSTKLEDSAMYFCASSPTGAETQYFGPGTRLLVL.

This clone was detected only once. The rearrangement links TRBV5-1 to TRBJ2-2; TRBD1 matches 7 bases. The trim removed 7 bases at V and 7 bases at J, leaving 13 bases unmatched. From germline, CDR1 is SGHRS and CDR2 YFSETQ. This CDR3 has 15 residues. The CDR3 coding sequence is TGCGCCAGCTCGACCAGCGGAGGACAGGTCGGGGAGCTGTTTTTT. Its protein is CASSTSGGQVGELFF.

The chain recombines TRBV7-9 with TRBJ2-1, with 7 bases matching TRBD1. In germline, CDR1 is SEHNR, CDR2 FQNEAQ (reference sequence). The CDR3 has 17 amino acids. V lost 4 bases and J lost 2; bases outside the gene matches: 11. The CDR3 reads CASSSKPRDRTYNEQFF. In DNA, the CDR3 is TGTGCCAGCAGCTCAAAACCCCGGGACAGAACCTACAATGAGCAGTTCTTC. Together with reference TRBV7-9 and TRBJ2-1, the CDR3 gives the full variable domain: DTGVSQNPRHKITKRGQNVTFRCDPISEHNRLYWYRQTLGQGPEFLTYFQNEAQLEKSRLLSDRFSAERPKGSFSTLEIQRTEQGDSAMYLCASSSKPRDRTYNEQFFGPGTRLTVL.

J is TRBJ1-5 and V is TRBV7-9; D unresolved. V was clipped by 5 bases and J by 4 bases, with 9 bases between them. The V gene's germline CDR1 is SEHNR and CDR2 FQNEAQ (reference sequence). There are 13 residues in the CDR3. The CDR3 sequence: CASSPDGNQPQHF. CDR3 bases: TGTGCCAGCAGCCCCGACGGGAATCAGCCCCAGCATTTT. The variable domain in full, completed from reference TRBV7-9 and TRBJ1-5, reads DTGVSQNPRHKITKRGQNVTFRCDPISEHNRLYWYRQTLGQGPEFLTYFQNEAQLEKSRLLSDRFSAERPKGSFSTLEIQRTEQGDSAMYLCASSPDGNQPQHFGDGTRLSIL.

The J gene is TRBJ2-3, the V gene TRBV5-1, with D perhaps matching TRBD1 (5 bases). The V end lost 3 bases, the J end lost 6 bases, and 11 bases lay between the germline ends. Looked up from germline, CDR1 is SGHRS and CDR2 is YFSETQ. This CDR3 region has 13 residues. The DNA for the CDR3 is TGCGCCAGCAGCTCCCAGGGTGGGGATACGCAGTATTTT. Translated: CASSSQGGDTQYF. Together with reference TRBV5-1 and TRBJ2-3, the CDR3 gives the full variable domain: KAGVTQTPRYLIKTRGQQVTLSCSPISGHRSVSWYQQTPGQGLQFLFEYFSETQRNKGNFPGRFSGRQFSNSRSEMNVSTLELGDSALYLCASSSQGGDTQYFGPGTRLTVL.